This T cell receptor (beta chain) was sequenced for a study of CD8+ T cells in alopecia areata. Germline CDR1 reads ENHRY; CDR2 reads SYGVKD. This CDR3 comprises 14 residues. Trimming removed 6 bases from V and 0 bases from J, with 11 bases in between. The table lists this clone with a few counts. Its antigen is unidentified. Study-wide results and caveats: Scalp clonality and expanded CD8+ clones among the top 100 showed significant decreases with tofacitinib.

The treatment is: oral pan-JAK inhibitor, 5-10 mg twice daily. PBMCs provided sorted CD4+ and CD8+ T cells. RNA was isolated and reverse transcribed to cDNA, the sequencing template. Assay: immunoSEQ multiplex PCR; the TCRdb copy retains only in-frame clones and omits some. Counted here are under 250,000 clones, approximately 57% occurring once; the ten biggest clones make up around 1.4%. This sample comprised CD4+ T cells sorted from blood, obtained at week 4, from a patient treated with tofacitinib. V is TRBV10-3 and J is TRBJ1-1; weak D call: TRBD1 (5 bases). The clonotype comes from a human donor with alopecia areata. CDR3 protein: CAISPTDLNTEAFF. CDR3 DNA sequence: TGTGCCATCAGCCCGACAGATTTGAACACTGAAGCTTTCTTT.